Below, 28 T cell receptor beta chains from the same sample are listed, as sequenced in a study of T cell repertoires in cytomegalovirus infection. No cognate antigen is known for these TCRs. MiXCR was run by TCRdb on the reads, yielding one entry per CDR3 protein. The data show some 590,000 distinct CDR3 sequences, with around 40% seen just once and over 45% held by the top ten. The source material was cultured PBMCs, sampled from culture after CMV antigen stimulation. Receptors originate from a human donor in good health (CMV status not recorded). Some clones in this sample may be carry-over from other donors' samples.

This clonotype has just a few counts. The rearrangement uses TRBV7-2 and TRBJ2-3, with 13 bases that match TRBD2. The CDR3 is 17 amino acids. CDR1 and CDR2 (germline): SGHTA, FQGNSA. The V and J ends lost 1 base and 4 bases, in that order; junction bases with no gene match: 5. Written as DNA, the CDR3 is TGTGCCAGCAGCTTAGGACTAGCGGGGGGCAGTTCAGATACGCAGTATTTT. The encoded protein is CASSLGLAGGSSDTQYF.

The chain uses TRBV7-9 and TRBJ2-7; 8 bases align to TRBD1. The CDR3 runs to 13 residues. Germline CDR1 is SEHNR and CDR2 is FQNEAQ (reference sequence). Trimming took 5 bases from V and 6 from J; bases not matched to a gene: 6. DNA of the CDR3: TGTGCCAGCAGCACGACCACAGGGGGCGAGCAGTACTTC. Its translation is CASSTTTGGEQYF.

This chain joins TRBV5-1 and TRBJ2-7; D might be TRBD2 (5 bases). The CDR3 loop spans 13 amino acids. V gave up 4 bases and J gave up 0 bases, with 8 bases separating them. The V gene's germline CDR1 is SGHRS and CDR2 YFSETQ. CDR3 sequence: CASSRENSYEQYF. DNA for the CDR3: TGCGCCAGCAGCCGGGAAAACTCCTACGAGCAGTACTTC.

The chain couples TRBV7-2 to TRBJ2-1, with 15 bases fitting TRBD2. The junction had 1 base not matched to a gene; V was cut back by 0 bases and J by 10 bases. The CDR3 sequence is 15 residues long. Germline V gene sequence: CDR1 SGHTA, CDR2 FQGNSA. Here the CDR3 DNA reads TGTGCCAGCAGCTTAGCGGGACTAGCGGGAGGAGAGCAGTTCTTC. The encoded protein is CASSLAGLAGGEQFF. Full variable domain (outside the CDR3, taken from reference TRBV7-2 and TRBJ2-1): GAGVSQSPSNKVTEKGKDVELRCDPISGHTALYWYRQSLGQGLEFLIYFQGNSAPDKSGLPSDRFSAERTGGSVSTLTIQRTQQEDSAVYLCASSLAGLAGGEQFFGPGTRLTVL.

The chain employs TRBV12-3 or TRBV12-4 and TRBJ2-1; the match to TRBD1 covers 10 bases. This CDR3 region has 15 residues. The junction had 10 bases not matched to a gene; V was cut back by 5 bases and J by 9 bases. Here the CDR3 reads CASSTLDRGLGEQFF. CDR3 in DNA: TGTGCCAGCAGTACACTCGACAGGGGGCTAGGTGAGCAGTTCTTC.

The chain combines TRBV12-3 or TRBV12-4 with TRBJ2-4, with a possible D match to TRBD2 (5 bases). The length of the CDR3 is 17 residues. V was trimmed by 5 bases and J by 1 base, leaving 18 bases between them. The CDR3 protein is CASSKPTKTGAKNIQYF. The CDR3 DNA reads as TGTGCCAGCAGTAAACCTACCAAAACGGGGGCCAAAAACATTCAGTACTTC.

V gene TRBV4-3 combines with J gene TRBJ2-3; D is possibly TRBD2 (5 bases). V was trimmed by 1 base and J by 3 bases, leaving 14 bases between them. The germline V gene encodes CDR1 LGHNA and CDR2 YSLEER. The CDR3 runs 16 residues. As DNA, the CDR3 is TGCGCCAGCAGCCAAGGGTACGCCGGGATGACAGATACGCAGTATTTT. Encoded protein: CASSQGYAGMTDTQYF.

This clonotype was counted a few times. V and J are TRBV7-2 and TRBJ1-1; the match to TRBD1 covers 8 bases. CDR3 length: 15 amino acids. Losses at the gene ends were 1 base for V and 3 bases for J; bases not matched to a gene: 4. CDR1 is SGHTA, CDR2 FQGNSA, per germline. The CDR3 DNA follows: TGTGCCAGCAGCTTAGAGCAGGGGGCGGACACTGAAGCTTTCTTT. Its translation is CASSLEQGADTEAFF.

This clonotype was seen more than once but under ten times. The V and J genes are TRBV7-2 and TRBJ2-2, with 8 bases that match TRBD2. This CDR3 comprises 15 residues. In germline, CDR1 is SGHTA, CDR2 FQGNSA. V trimming: 7 bases; J trimming: 6 bases; junction bases outside the gene matches: 10. CDR3 sequence: CASTTRAGGAGELFF. The CDR3 DNA reads TGTGCCAGCACCACCCGGGCGGGAGGCGCCGGGGAGCTGTTTTTT.

This chain uses TRBV18 with TRBJ2-1; D may match TRBD1 or TRBD2 (6 bases each). CDR1 and CDR2 from the germline V gene are KGHSH and LQKENI. Trimming shortened V by 5 bases and J by 12 bases, and 14 bases separated the two germline ends. The CDR3 extends over 12 amino acids. CDR3 nucleotide sequence: TGTGCCAGCTCAAGTTCAGGGGAGGTGCAGTTCTTC. Amino acids: CASSSSGEVQFF.

This chain connects TRBV6-1 to TRBJ1-4, with D tentatively TRBD1 (6 bases). CDR3 length: 13 amino acids. Germline V lookup: CDR1 MNHNS, CDR2 SASEGT. V shed 6 bases and J shed 8 bases, with 13 bases lying between them. CDR3 in amino acids: CASRLQGSEKLFF. CDR3 DNA: TGTGCCAGCAGATTACAGGGCTCGGAAAAACTGTTTTTT.

The chain employs TRBV7-6 and TRBJ1-1; weak D call: TRBD1 (6 bases). Germline V gives CDR1 SGHVS, CDR2 FNYEAQ. Trimming took 1 base from V and 5 from J, leaving 23 bases between them. CDR3 length equals 18 residues. For the CDR3, the DNA is TGTGCCAGCAGCTTAGGGGGGCAGGGATCGGTTTTTAGGACTGAAGCTTTCTTT. It translates to CASSLGGQGSVFRTEAFF.

This clonotype has just a few counts. The rearrangement uses TRBV12-3 or TRBV12-4 and TRBJ1-6; the D is unclear. The CDR3 length is 14 residues. The V end was cut by 3 bases, the J end by 2 bases, with 5 bases between. This CDR3 is CASSFTAYNSPLHF. CDR3 coding DNA: TGTGCCAGCAGTTTTACTGCCTATAATTCACCCCTCCACTTT.

The chain couples TRBV19 to TRBJ1-1; no clear D. The CDR3 loop spans 14 amino acids. The germline gives CDR1 LNHDA, CDR2 SQIVND (reference sequence). The V end was cut by 0 bases, the J end by 1 base, with 6 bases between. DNA of the CDR3: TGTGCCAGTAGTATAGATGCCGGGAACACTGAAGCTTTCTTT. Residues: CASSIDAGNTEAFF.

The gene calls are TRBV7-9 and TRBJ2-7; D may correspond to TRBD1 or TRBD2 (5 bases each). CDR3 length equals 14 residues. Germline CDR1 SEHNR, CDR2 FQNEAQ (reference sequence). Deletions cut 10 bases from V and 2 bases from J, with 18 bases between. Here the CDR3 reads CATYEGSSPYEQYF. CDR3 coding DNA: TGTGCCACCTATGAGGGGTCCAGCCCCTACGAGCAGTACTTC.

The V call is TRBV12-3 or TRBV12-4, the J call TRBJ2-1; D ambiguous. V was trimmed by 7 bases and J by 3 bases, leaving 13 bases between them. The CDR3 loop spans 14 amino acids. Here the CDR3 reads CASIPLNDYNEQFF. The CDR3 DNA is TGTGCCAGCATCCCCTTGAACGACTACAATGAGCAGTTCTTC.

The chain couples TRBV9 to TRBJ2-7; D may be TRBD1 or TRBD2 (5 bases each). The CDR3 runs 16 residues. The V gene's germline CDR1 is SGDLS and CDR2 YYNGEE. V lost 3 bases, J lost 6 bases, and 22 bases lay in between. In nucleotides, the CDR3 is TGTGCCAGCAGCGCTGCCACCTGGGACCGGCGGCCCGAGCAGTACTTC. It encodes CASSAATWDRRPEQYF.

This chain links TRBV19 with TRBJ1-2; tentatively, D is TRBD1 (5 bases). V lost 2 bases, J lost 1 base, and 11 bases lay in between. CDR1 and CDR2 from the germline V gene are LNHDA and SQIVND (reference sequence). CDR3 length: 15 residues. Written as DNA, the CDR3 is TGTGCCAGTAGTATAAGGAGGGACGGTAACTATGGCTACACCTTC. As protein: CASSIRRDGNYGYTF. The full variable domain, in which reference TRBV19 and TRBJ1-2 provide the parts outside the CDR3, is DGGITQSPKYLFRKEGQNVTLSCEQNLNHDAMYWYRQDPGQGLRLIYYSQIVNDFQKGDIAEGYSVSREKKESFPLTVTSAQKNPTAFYLCASSIRRDGNYGYTFGSGTRLTVV.

This clonotype was found a few times. The rearrangement joins TRBV20-1 to TRBJ1-5; TRBD1 matches at 8 bases. V lost 3 bases, J lost 4 bases, and 5 bases stayed unmatched. Germline assignment: CDR1 DFQATT and CDR2 SNEGSKA (reference sequence). The CDR3 spans 14 residues. CDR3 DNA: TGCAGTGCTAGGGGTACAGGGGGGAATCAGCCCCAGCATTTT. This sequence encodes CSARGTGGNQPQHF.

This clonotype was seen a few times. The chain links TRBV7-2 to TRBJ1-2; D is unclear. This CDR3 is built from 15 residues. Germline V gene lookup returns CDR1 SGHTA and CDR2 FQGNSA. V was cut by 2 bases and J by 6 bases, with 16 bases left in between. CDR3 amino acids: CASSLFSYDGNGYTF. The DNA of the CDR3 is TGTGCCAGCAGCTTATTCAGCTATGACGGAAATGGCTACACCTTC.

Only a few counts were recorded for this clonotype. The rearrangement uses TRBV7-2 and TRBJ2-5; D remains ambiguous. Trimming left V 2 bases short and J 2 bases short, with 12 bases between. The length of the CDR3 is 15 residues. Germline V CDR1 and CDR2: SGHTA, FQGNSA. This CDR3 is CASSLNTAIQETQYF. For the CDR3, the DNA is TGTGCCAGCAGCTTAAATACAGCAATACAAGAGACCCAGTACTTC.

This sequence joins TRBV5-6 and TRBJ2-2, with 9 positions matching TRBD2. The ends lost 1 base at V and 4 bases at J; junction bases unmatched: 5. The CDR3 spans 16 residues. The germline V gene encodes CDR1 SGHDT and CDR2 YYEEEE. The CDR3 loop reads CASSLRGLARTGELFF. In DNA form, the CDR3 reads TGTGCCAGCAGCTTGCGAGGACTAGCGCGCACCGGGGAGCTGTTTTTT.

This clonotype showed up just a few times. The rearrangement joins TRBV7-2 to TRBJ2-3, with D perhaps TRBD2 (5 bases). The CDR3 sequence is 17 residues long. Trimming pared 1 base from V and 6 bases from J, leaving 20 bases between. Per germline, CDR1 SGHTA and CDR2 FQGNSA. The CDR3 reads CASSLEGAGELGDTQYF. The CDR3 region has the DNA TGTGCCAGCAGCTTAGAGGGTGCGGGCGAGTTGGGGGATACGCAGTATTTT.

This clonotype came up a few times. The chain employs TRBV7-2 and TRBJ2-4, with D maybe TRBD2 (6 bases). The germline V gene has CDR1 SGHTA and CDR2 FQGNSA. CDR3 length equals 13 residues. Trimming shortened V by 5 bases and J by 6 bases, and 11 bases separated the two germline ends. CDR3 bases: TGTGCCAGCAGCCAAGTGGGGGGAAACATTCAGTACTTC. This sequence encodes CASSQVGGNIQYF.

This clonotype appeared a few times. The V gene is TRBV7-2, the J gene TRBJ2-3; D unclear. Trimming took 1 base from V and 5 from J, leaving 10 bases between them. Per the germline V gene, CDR1 is SGHTA and CDR2 is FQGNSA. The CDR3 contains 14 residues. The CDR3 nucleotides read TGTGCCAGCAGCTTAGTGTGGGTCGGAGATACGCAGTATTTT. It yields the protein CASSLVWVGDTQYF. The variable domain in full, completed from reference TRBV7-2 and TRBJ2-3, reads GAGVSQSPSNKVTEKGKDVELRCDPISGHTALYWYRQSLGQGLEFLIYFQGNSAPDKSGLPSDRFSAERTGGSVSTLTIQRTQQEDSAVYLCASSLVWVGDTQYFGPGTRLTVL.

CDR3 nucleotide sequence: TGTGCCAGCAGCCAAGGAGGGGGGGTCAGCAGGAGGCAGTTCTTC. Its translation is CASSQGGGVSRRQFF. The rearrangement links TRBV14 to TRBJ2-1; D may be TRBD2 (7 bases). This CDR3 has 15 amino acids. Germline V gene lookup returns CDR1 SGHDN and CDR2 FVKESK. V was clipped by 1 base and J by 12 bases, with 19 bases between them.

The chain couples TRBV6-6 to TRBJ1-2; D gene unclear. The length of the CDR3 is 15 residues. Germline values: CDR1 MNHNY, CDR2 SVGAGI (reference sequence). Trimming took 4 bases from V and 3 from J, leaving 15 bases between them. The CDR3 spells CASSWADEAHYGYTF. The CDR3, as DNA: TGTGCCAGCAGTTGGGCAGACGAAGCTCACTATGGCTACACCTTC.

This clonotype was recorded a few times. The chain carries TRBV6-2 or TRBV6-3 and TRBJ2-5; no firm D call. CDR3 length: 12 residues. Germline CDR1 MNHEY, CDR2 SVGEGT. V was pared by 2 bases and J by 3 bases, with 4 bases between. In DNA, the CDR3 is TGTGCCAGCAGTTACATGGAAGAGACCCAGTACTTC. Protein: CASSYMEETQYF.